The rows below give T cell receptor beta chains drawn from one sample of a study of T cells after yellow fever vaccination. TCRdb recomputed calls from the 5' RACE reads with MiXCR, one row per CDR3 protein. This table has about 26,000 distinct CDR3 sequences, 4% to 5.5% appearing once. The sequencing here drew on PBMCs, either bulk or a sorted T-cell subset (CD4+, CD8+, memory, or dextramer-sorted; not recorded which), taken on the day of the yellow fever booster vaccination. Receptor source: a man aged 18 to 30 who received the YFV17D yellow fever vaccine. The CDR3 runs from the conserved cysteine through the conserved F or W. A D gene is named only where the DNA matches it firmly. A row's size may be missing; if present it is once, few, many or a size class.

CDR3: CASSYSSVTGANVLTF; DNA: TGTGCCAGCAGTTACTCGTCGGTAACTGGGGCCAACGTCCTGACTTTC; J: TRBJ2-6; size: .; V: TRBV6-5; D: .
CDR3: CASGTVGTVRETQYF; DNA: TGTGCCAGCGGAACCGTCGGGACGGTGCGGGAGACCCAGTACTTC; J: TRBJ2-5; size: many; V: TRBV12-3/TRBV12-4; D: .
CDR3: CASSYGDRGSTDTQYF; DNA: TGTGCCAGCAGTTACGGGGACAGAGGAAGCACAGATACGCAGTATTTT; J: TRBJ2-3; size: many; V: TRBV6-2/TRBV6-3; D: TRBD1
CDR3: CSVEQGAADTQYF; DNA: TGCAGCGTTGAACAGGGGGCGGCAGATACGCAGTATTTT; J: TRBJ2-3; size: many; V: TRBV29-1; D: TRBD1
CDR3: CASSLVGATNEKLFF; DNA: TGCGCCAGCAGCTTGGTGGGAGCAACTAATGAAAAACTGTTTTTT; J: TRBJ1-4; size: many; V: TRBV5-1; D: .
CDR3: CASSQSRGGQPQHF; DNA: TGTGCCAGCAGCCAATCCCGAGGAGGTCAGCCCCAGCATTTT; J: TRBJ1-5; size: few; V: TRBV3-1; D: .
CDR3: CASSQVPGGDGANVLTF; DNA: TGCGCCAGCAGCCAAGTACCTGGAGGGGACGGGGCCAACGTCCTGACTTTC; J: TRBJ2-6; size: many; V: TRBV4-3; D: .
CDR3: CASSRYRGSYGYTF; DNA: TGTGCCAGCAGCCGATACAGGGGTAGCTATGGCTACACCTTC; J: TRBJ1-2; size: many; V: TRBV6-5; D: TRBD1
CDR3: CASSPEGYNEQFF; DNA: TGTGCCAGCAGTCCGGAGGGGTACAATGAGCAGTTCTTC; J: TRBJ2-1; size: many; V: TRBV7-9; D: .
CDR3: CASSQDSGGAGEQFF; DNA: TGCGCCAGCAGCCAAGATTCCGGGGGGGCCGGTGAGCAGTTCTTC; J: TRBJ2-1; size: many; V: TRBV4-1; D: TRBD2
CDR3: CASSQGQRNEKLFF; DNA: TGCGCCAGCAGCCAAGGACAGAGAAATGAAAAACTGTTTTTT; J: TRBJ1-4; size: many; V: TRBV4-3; D: .
CDR3: CASSPGPGYTF; DNA: TGTGCCAGCAGCCCTGGTCCCGGCTACACCTTC; J: TRBJ1-2; size: many; V: TRBV7-2; D: .
CDR3: CASSLDGPSQTQYF; DNA: TGTGCCAGCAGCTTAGACGGACCCTCTCAGACCCAGTACTTC; J: TRBJ2-5; size: many; V: TRBV11-2; D: .
CDR3: CASILEGVGTGELFF; DNA: TGTGCCAGCATCCTGGAGGGGGTTGGGACCGGGGAGCTGTTTTTT; J: TRBJ2-2; size: many; V: TRBV12-3/TRBV12-4; D: .
CDR3: CSVEKRQGDYGYTF; DNA: TGCAGCGTTGAAAAGAGACAGGGGGACTATGGCTACACCTTC; J: TRBJ1-2; size: many; V: TRBV29-1; D: TRBD1